A single sample is the source of the 21 T cell receptor beta chains below, sequenced in a study of T cells in Graves' hyperthyroidism and ophthalmopathy. The TCR beta CDR3 regions underwent amplification using RNA transcripts as the source. HTBI primers drove first-round RT-PCR of the TCR CDR3. Using its own MiXCR run on the multiplex PCR reads, TCRdb lists one record per CDR3 protein. The sample lists some 500,000 distinct CDR3 sequences; about 24% were seen once. The source material was blood. The receptors derive from a woman aged 25-40 years with Graves' ophthalmopathy.

V gene TRBV6-1 combines with J gene TRBJ2-7; no reliable D call. V dropped 2 bases and J dropped 3 bases, with 20 bases sitting between them. Germline V gene data show CDR1 as MNHNS and CDR2 as SASEGT. This CDR3 has 17 amino acids. This CDR3 reads CASSEPPLLDTDYEQYF. CDR3 nucleotides: TGTGCCAGCAGTGAACCCCCCTTGCTAGATACGGACTACGAGCAGTACTTC.

Many counts were recorded for this clonotype. The chain combines TRBV6-5 with TRBJ1-2; no firm D call. The V end was cut by 6 bases, the J end by 5 bases, with 13 bases between. The length of the CDR3 is 13 residues. Germline values: CDR1 MNHEY, CDR2 SVGAGI. The DNA for the CDR3 is TGTGCCAGCAGCACCGACGGACGGTATGGCTACACCTTC. Translation: CASSTDGRYGYTF.

This sequence joins TRBV5-1 and TRBJ2-4, with D perhaps matching TRBD2 (5 bases). V lost 0 bases and J lost 8, with 15 bases in between. CDR3 length: 15 amino acids. Germline CDR1 is SGHRS and CDR2 is YFSETQ. The CDR3 nucleotides read TGCGCCAGCAGCTTGGATGGGATCCCGGGGTACATTCAGTACTTC. It yields the protein CASSLDGIPGYIQYF.

This clonotype appeared many times. The gene calls are TRBV7-8 and TRBJ1-1; TRBD1 is a possible D gene (6 bases). The germline gives CDR1 SGHVS, CDR2 FQNEAQ. CDR3 length: 15 residues. The V end was cut by 0 bases, the J end by 2 bases, with 10 bases between. CDR3 coding DNA: TGTGCCAGCAGCTTAGCCGGGACACCAAACACTGAAGCTTTCTTT. This codes for CASSLAGTPNTEAFF.

The sample holds a few counts of this clonotype. The chain links TRBV18 to TRBJ1-5; D remains unclear. The CDR3 consists of 13 residues. From germline, CDR1 is KGHSH and CDR2 LQKENI. The germline V and J ends were trimmed by 4 bases and 5 bases, with 9 bases remaining between them. The CDR3 here is CASSRLGDQPQHF. CDR3 sequence (DNA): TGTGCCAGCTCACGTTTAGGAGATCAGCCCCAGCATTTT.

Only a few counts were recorded for this clonotype. The V call is TRBV2, the J call TRBJ1-2; TRBD1 is a possible D gene (5 bases). V was cut by 7 bases and J by 0 bases, with 12 bases left in between. Germline V gene sequence: CDR1 SNHLY, CDR2 FYNNEI. The CDR3 has 14 residues. The CDR3 sequence is CASMGGVANYGYTF. For the CDR3, the DNA is TGTGCCAGCATGGGGGGAGTAGCTAACTATGGCTACACCTTC.

This chain links TRBV6-1 with TRBJ2-7; 7 bases are shared with TRBD2. V trimming: 7 bases; J trimming: 2 bases; junction bases outside the gene matches: 8. This CDR3 has 14 amino acids. Germline V gives CDR1 MNHNS, CDR2 SASEGT. The CDR3 here is CASTGEGFAYEQYF. CDR3 coding DNA: TGTGCCAGCACCGGGGAGGGCTTTGCCTACGAGCAGTACTTC.

At least ten counts were recorded for this clonotype. The chain carries TRBV6-2 or TRBV6-3 and TRBJ1-5; no clear D gene. V was cut by 1 base and J by 5 bases, with 9 bases left in between. The CDR3 is made up of 14 amino acids. CDR1 MNHEY and CDR2 SVGEGT come from the germline V gene. CDR3 residues: CASSYYIYDQPQHF. The CDR3 DNA reads as TGTGCCAGCAGTTACTATATTTACGATCAGCCCCAGCATTTT.

This clonotype was seen only a few times. The genes are TRBV28 and TRBJ1-1, with D unclear. The CDR3 has 16 residues. V was clipped by 8 bases and J by 0 bases, with 19 bases between them. The germline gives CDR1 MDHEN, CDR2 SYDVKM. The CDR3 nucleotides read TGTGCCAGCCCTGCAAGCGGGCCGCCGATGAACACTGAAGCTTTCTTT. It specifies CASPASGPPMNTEAFF.

This clonotype was counted many times. The gene calls are TRBV12-3 or TRBV12-4 and TRBJ2-5; D is uncertain. This CDR3 spans 15 amino acids. Between the trimmed V and J ends, which lost 6 bases and 2 bases, there was a span of 16 bases. CDR3 region: CASSLTPPIQETQYF. As DNA, the CDR3 is TGTGCCAGCAGCCTCACCCCCCCGATACAAGAGACCCAGTACTTC.

In this sample, this clonotype turned up many times. The chain has TRBV6-5 and TRBJ2-7; 14 bases are shared with TRBD2. Unmatched junction bases numbered 0, after V lost 2 bases and J lost 3 bases. The CDR3 is 15 amino acids. Germline CDR1 is MNHEY and CDR2 is SVGAGI. This CDR3 is CASSYGTSGGYEQYF. Written as DNA, the CDR3 is TGTGCCAGCAGTTACGGGACTAGCGGGGGCTACGAGCAGTACTTC.

This clonotype was observed a few times. V usage is TRBV28 and J usage is TRBJ1-1, with 8 bases matching TRBD1. The germline CDR1 and CDR2 sequences are MDHEN and SYDVKM. This CDR3 comprises 11 residues. J lost 11 bases, V lost 6 bases, and 5 bases had no gene match. CDR3 sequence reads: CASRDRDRAFF. The CDR3 DNA sequence: TGTGCCAGCAGGGACCGGGACAGGGCTTTCTTT.

This clonotype occurred many times. The V gene is TRBV18, the J gene TRBJ2-7, with a weak D call TRBD1 (6 bases). The CDR3 is 16 residues long. Trimming took 3 bases from V and 2 from J, leaving 17 bases between them. Germline CDR1 and CDR2: KGHSH and LQKENI. The DNA for the CDR3 is TGTGCCAGCTCACCTTCACAGGGATCCCTACCCTACGAGCAGTACTTC. Translating gives CASSPSQGSLPYEQYF.

On this clonotype: One end of the junction is discordant with germline, which a read error may explain. The rearrangement joins TRBV28 to TRBJ2-5; 10 nucleotides line up with TRBD2. Germline CDR1 is MDHEN and CDR2 is SYDVKM. The CDR3 sequence is 16 residues long. CDR3 nucleotide sequence: TGTGCCAACAGTTTACGCCTAGCGGGGGCCCAAGAGACCCAGTACTTC. Its translation: CANSLRLAGAQETQYF.

The chain recombines TRBV20-1 with TRBJ1-2; TRBD1 agrees at 9 bases. V was clipped by 6 bases and J by 4 bases; unmatched bases: 6. The CDR3 contains 13 residues. Per germline, CDR1 DFQATT and CDR2 SNEGSKA (reference sequence). The DNA of the CDR3 is TGCAGTGCGCGGACAGGGGCTAGCTATGGCTACACCTTC. Protein product: CSARTGASYGYTF.

This clonotype appeared many times. The chain couples TRBV2 to TRBJ1-2, with a weak D call TRBD1 (5 bases). Germline V gene sequence: CDR1 SNHLY, CDR2 FYNNEI. Trimming removed 3 bases at V and 4 bases at J, with 18 bases between. This CDR3 has 16 amino acids. CDR3 bases: TGTGCCAGCAGTGAGAGGAAGGGGACGGGCCCCTATGGCTACACCTTC. Amino acid sequence: CASSERKGTGPYGYTF. Full variable domain (rest looked up from reference TRBV2 and TRBJ1-2): EPEVTQTPSHQVTQMGQEVILRCVPISNHLYFYWYRQILGQKVEFLVSFYNNEISEKSEIFDDQFSVERPDGSNFTLKIRSTKLEDSAMYFCASSERKGTGPYGYTFGSGTRLTVV.

This clonotype came up many times. The V and J genes are TRBV27 and TRBJ1-5, with unresolved D. This CDR3 has 16 residues. Per germline, CDR1 MNHEY and CDR2 SMNVEV (reference sequence). Trimming shortened V by 0 bases and J by 3 bases, and 12 bases separated the two germline ends. The CDR3 nucleotides are TGTGCCAGCAGTTTATCGAGCTCCGGTCCCAATCAGCCCCAGCATTTT. It encodes CASSLSSSGPNQPQHF.

The count of this clonotype is one. The chain carries TRBV25-1 and TRBJ1-2; D remains unclear. CDR1 is MGHDK, CDR2 SYGVNS, per germline. The CDR3 sequence is 14 residues long. V lost 2 bases to trimming and J lost 7 bases, with 14 bases between them. The CDR3 DNA is TGTGCCAGCAGTGAAACCGGTAGGGTACCTGGCTACACCTTC. It yields the protein CASSETGRVPGYTF.

This clonotype came up many times. The rearrangement uses TRBV28 and TRBJ2-2; 12 positions agree with TRBD2. The length of the CDR3 is 16 residues. The J segment lost 6 bases and the V segment lost 3 bases, leaving 5 bases of the junction unmatched. Germline V gene data show CDR1 as MDHEN and CDR2 as SYDVKM. The CDR3 coding sequence is TGTGCCAGCAGTTTTCCCCTAGCGGGGGGGCCCGGGGAGCTGTTTTTT. Amino acids: CASSFPLAGGPGELFF.

This clonotype was seen repeatedly, ten times or more. The DNA for the CDR3 is TGTGCCAGTAGTACTATTACAGGGTCCACCGGGGAGCTGTTTTTT. It encodes CASSTITGSTGELFF. V gene TRBV19 combines with J gene TRBJ2-2; weak D call: TRBD1 (6 bases). V gave up 4 bases and J gave up 4 bases, with 13 bases separating them. Germline V gene sequence: CDR1 LNHDA, CDR2 SQIVND (reference sequence). The CDR3 spans 15 residues.

The genes are TRBV27 and TRBJ1-1; D perhaps matches TRBD1 (6 bases). Germline CDR1 is MNHEY and CDR2 is SMNVEV (reference sequence). V shed 6 bases and J shed 7 bases, with 18 bases lying between them. The length of the CDR3 is 14 residues. This chain's CDR3 is CASSFGTLGGEAFF. In DNA, the CDR3 is TGTGCCAGCAGCTTTGGGACATTAGGCGGTGAAGCTTTCTTT.